This T cell receptor (beta chain) was identified during a study of CD8 T cells in Susac syndrome. After extraction with the RNeasy kit, roughly 0.45 to 1 ug of the RNA was reverse transcribed using random hexamers. Each CDR3 protein gets one entry after TCRdb re-called the immunoSEQ multiplex PCR reads with MiXCR. The sample contains about 240,000 distinct CDR3 sequences, 90% to 96% of which appear only once. V lost 6 bases to trimming and J lost 8 bases, with 13 bases between them. Germline V CDR1 and CDR2: SQVTM, ANQGSEA. The CDR3 sequence is 12 residues long. Sequences were obtained from CD4+ T cells from PBMCs. This clonotype was obtained from a human donor with Susac syndrome. The chain recombines TRBV29-1 with TRBJ1-4; no definite D call. CDR3 residues: CSVGPGREKLFF. CDR3 DNA sequence: TGCAGCGTGGGCCCAGGACGAGAAAAACTGTTTTTT.